The 13 T cell receptor beta chains given below trace back to one sample, sequenced in a study of blood T cell repertoires in COVID-19. The assay was immunoSEQ multiplex PCR, and TCRdb's table has in-frame clones only and misses some. Seen here are about 300,000 clones, roughly 88% observed once, and the top ten hold 1.5% to 2%. Sequenced: peripheral blood. The receptor source for this set is a woman aged 45-60 years with acute or convalescent COVID-19.

The chain couples TRBV19 to TRBJ2-3; 10 nucleotides align to TRBD1. CDR1 and CDR2 (germline): LNHDA, SQIVND (reference sequence). This CDR3 is 15 amino acids long. V dropped 3 bases and J dropped 5; count of bases not matched to a gene: 5. The CDR3 bases are TGTGCCAGTAGTATCAGACAGGGGGCTGAAGATACGCAGTATTTT. It yields the protein CASSIRQGAEDTQYF. The full variable domain, completed using reference TRBV19 and TRBJ2-3, is DGGITQSPKYLFRKEGQNVTLSCEQNLNHDAMYWYRQDPGQGLRLIYYSQIVNDFQKGDIAEGYSVSREKKESFPLTVTSAQKNPTAFYLCASSIRQGAEDTQYFGPGTRLTVL.

The V gene is TRBV23-1, the J gene TRBJ1-5; 7 nucleotides agree with TRBD1. TRBV23-1 is given ORF status, its function remaining uncertain. This CDR3 contains 13 residues. The ends lost 0 bases at V and 7 bases at J; junction bases unmatched: 0. The CDR3 nucleotides read TGCGCCAGCAGTCAATCAGGGGGCCAGCCCCAGCATTTT. Translated, it gives CASSQSGGQPQHF.

The rearrangement uses TRBV15 and TRBJ2-2; 7 bases map to TRBD2. The germline V gene encodes CDR1 LNHNV and CDR2 YYDKDF (reference sequence). J was trimmed by 7 bases and V by 4 bases; bases with no gene match: 9. This CDR3 comprises 15 residues. The CDR3 sequence: CATSTARLAFGELFF. The CDR3 DNA reads as TGTGCCACCAGCACCGCCCGACTAGCATTCGGGGAGCTGTTTTTT.

The rearrangement joins TRBV9 to TRBJ2-2, with TRBD2 matching over 8 bases. This CDR3 is 17 amino acids long. CDR1 is SGDLS, CDR2 YYNGEE, per germline. Losses at the gene ends were 5 bases for V and 7 bases for J; bases not matched to a gene: 16. The CDR3 bases are TGTGCCAGCAGTGCCCTGGGGGGGAGCGGGAGAGTCGGGGAGCTGTTTTTT. It specifies CASSALGGSGRVGELFF. The entire variable domain, with the rest obtained from reference TRBV9 and TRBJ2-2, is as follows: DSGVTQTPKHLITATGQRVTLRCSPRSGDLSVYWYQQSLDQGLQFLIQYYNGEERAKGNILERFSAQQFPDLHSELNLSSLELGDSALYFCASSALGGSGRVGELFFGEGSRLTVL.

In this sample, this clone turned up once. The rearrangement links TRBV7-2 to TRBJ2-1, with 9 bases that match TRBD2. Trimming removed 5 bases from V and 1 base from J; junction bases left unmatched: 9. Germline V gives CDR1 SGHTA, CDR2 FQGNSA. CDR3 length: 17 amino acids. The CDR3 region is CASSPRLAVLSYNEQFF. In nucleotides, the CDR3 is TGTGCCAGCAGCCCCCGACTAGCGGTCCTTTCCTACAATGAGCAGTTCTTC.

V gene TRBV6-5 combines with J gene TRBJ1-6; maybe TRBD1 (6 bases). Germline CDR1 and CDR2: MNHEY and SVGAGI. V lost 5 bases, J lost 9 bases, and 17 bases lay in between. The CDR3 has 15 amino acids. CDR3 sequence (DNA): TGTGCCAGCAGTCTACAGGGAATAAGACCTTCACCCCTCCACTTT. Translation: CASSLQGIRPSPLHF.

This chain links TRBV27 with TRBJ2-5, with 11 bases that match TRBD2. V dropped 6 bases and J dropped 4; count of bases not matched to a gene: 4. Germline CDR1 MNHEY, CDR2 SMNVEV (reference sequence). The CDR3 loop spans 14 amino acids. CDR3 residues: CASSLAGGLETQYF. As DNA, the CDR3 is TGTGCCAGCAGCTTAGCGGGAGGGCTAGAGACCCAGTACTTC.

This sequence joins TRBV24-1 and TRBJ2-1, with 11 positions matching TRBD2. Germline assignment: CDR1 KGHDR and CDR2 SFDVKD. With V trimmed by 4 bases and J by 4 bases, 5 bases remained unmatched. This CDR3 is 16 amino acids long. The CDR3, as DNA: TGTGCCACCAGTGACACCTTAGCGGGAGGGTACAATGAGCAGTTCTTC. Its translation: CATSDTLAGGYNEQFF.

The V call is TRBV28, the J call TRBJ2-7; 8 bases agree with TRBD2. CDR1 MDHEN and CDR2 SYDVKM come from the germline V gene. V shed 6 bases and J 1 base; nucleotides not matched to a gene: 14. This CDR3 spans 17 amino acids. CDR3 sequence reads: CASSLGSSGSRSYEQYF. CDR3 nucleotide sequence: TGTGCCAGCAGCCTAGGTTCGAGCGGGAGTCGGTCCTACGAGCAGTACTTC.

The rearrangement uses TRBV7-8 and TRBJ2-7, with 8 bases aligning to TRBD2. Trimming cost V 4 bases and J 2 bases; bases outside gene matches: 4. Germline loops: CDR1 SGHVS, CDR2 FQNEAQ. CDR3 length equals 14 residues. This chain's CDR3 is CASSSLAGPYEQYF. The CDR3 bases are TGTGCCAGCAGCTCCTTAGCGGGACCCTACGAGCAGTACTTC.

CDR3 sequence reads: CASSFRTSTDTQYF. CDR3 coding DNA: TGTGCCAGCAGTTTCCGGACTAGCACAGATACGCAGTATTTT. The chain couples TRBV7-2 to TRBJ2-3, with D perhaps matching TRBD2 (5 bases). Germline CDR1 and CDR2: SGHTA and FQGNSA. The CDR3 totals 14 residues. V was cut by 6 bases and J by 0 bases, with 10 bases left in between. Looking up the rest from reference TRBV7-2 and TRBJ2-3 gives the full variable domain: GAGVSQSPSNKVTEKGKDVELRCDPISGHTALYWYRQSLGQGLEFLIYFQGNSAPDKSGLPSDRFSAERTGGSVSTLTIQRTQQEDSAVYLCASSFRTSTDTQYFGPGTRLTVL.

The chain carries TRBV9 and TRBJ2-3, with D possibly TRBD2 on 6 matching bases. There are 16 residues in the CDR3. Germline V gene sequence: CDR1 SGDLS, CDR2 YYNGEE. V was clipped by 3 bases and J by 4 bases, with 18 bases between them. CDR3 sequence reads: CASSDPRGYEPDTQYF. CDR3 nucleotides: TGTGCCAGCAGCGACCCGCGGGGTTACGAGCCAGATACGCAGTATTTT.

The rearrangement links TRBV6-1 to TRBJ1-3; the D is unclear. V was shortened by 1 base and J by 3 bases, with 10 bases between the two germline ends. Germline assignment: CDR1 MNHNS and CDR2 SASEGT. The CDR3 is made up of 15 amino acids. For the CDR3, the DNA is TGTGCCAGCAGTGAAGGCGTGGGCTTTGGAAACACCATATATTTT. Its translation is CASSEGVGFGNTIYF.